A selection of T cell receptor beta chains follows, all from one sample in a study of human T cells and chemical hapten exposure. In TCRdb, the 5' RACE reads were re-called with MiXCR into one record per CDR3 protein. Among around 80,000 distinct CDR3 sequences listed, around 15% were seen once. These receptors originate from a female donor in good health. CDR3s include the opening cysteine and the closing phenylalanine or tryptophan. A D gene is named only where the DNA matches it firmly. A row's size may be missing; if present it is once, few, many or a size class.

j_call: TRBJ1-2
clone_size: few
d_call: NA
v_call: TRBV7-2
cdr3_nt: TGTGCCAGCAGCTTAATGGGAGAAAACTATGGCTACACCTTC
cdr3_aa: CASSLMGENYGYTF

j_call: TRBJ1-4
clone_size: few
d_call: TRBD1
v_call: TRBV4-1
cdr3_nt: TGCGCTATCGGACAGGTCAGGAATGAAAAACTGTTTTTT
cdr3_aa: CAIGQVRNEKLFF

j_call: TRBJ1-6
clone_size: few
d_call: NA
v_call: TRBV3-1
cdr3_nt: TGTGCCAGCAGCCAGGGCCTGACGGTCCACTTT
cdr3_aa: CASSQGLTVHF

j_call: TRBJ1-3
clone_size: many
d_call: NA
v_call: TRBV3-1
cdr3_nt: TGTGCCAGCAGCCAAGGGACTCGATCTGGAAACACCATATATTTT
cdr3_aa: CASSQGTRSGNTIYF

j_call: TRBJ1-1
clone_size: few
d_call: TRBD1
v_call: TRBV12-3/TRBV12-4
cdr3_nt: TGTGCCAGCAGTTTAAACAGGGGACGGACTGAAGCTTTCTTT
cdr3_aa: CASSLNRGRTEAFF

j_call: TRBJ1-2
clone_size: NA
d_call: NA
v_call: TRBV12-3/TRBV12-4
cdr3_nt: TGTGCCAGCAGTTTTAGCGGACGGGCACGCAGTAGCTATGGCTACACCTTC
cdr3_aa: CASSFSGRARSSYGYTF

j_call: TRBJ2-5
clone_size: NA
d_call: NA
v_call: TRBV28
cdr3_nt: TGTGCCAGCAGCCCCGTAGCGGAGACCCAGTACTTC
cdr3_aa: CASSPVAETQYF

j_call: TRBJ1-2
clone_size: NA
d_call: TRBD1
v_call: TRBV30
cdr3_nt: TGTGCCTGGAGTGGGGACAGGTGGAGGGGTGGCTACACCTTC
cdr3_aa: CAWSGDRWRGGYTF

j_call: TRBJ1-1
clone_size: NA
d_call: TRBD1
v_call: TRBV20-1
cdr3_nt: TGCAGTGCTCATAACCGGGACAGGAACACTGAAGCTTTCTTT
cdr3_aa: CSAHNRDRNTEAFF

j_call: TRBJ2-5
clone_size: NA
d_call: TRBD1
v_call: TRBV12-3/TRBV12-4
cdr3_nt: TGTGCCAGCAGTTCCGGGACAGGGGTAGAGACCCAGTACTTC
cdr3_aa: CASSSGTGVETQYF

j_call: TRBJ2-5
clone_size: few
d_call: TRBD2
v_call: TRBV2
cdr3_nt: TGTGCCAGCAGCCTAGCGGGAGAGTCGCGAAAGACCCAGTACTTC
cdr3_aa: CASSLAGESRKTQYF

j_call: TRBJ2-1
clone_size: few
d_call: NA
v_call: TRBV9
cdr3_nt: TGTGCCAGCAGCGTAGATAACGGGGTTATACTTAACAATGAGCAGTTCTTC
cdr3_aa: CASSVDNGVILNNEQFF

j_call: TRBJ1-5
clone_size: few
d_call: NA
v_call: TRBV19
cdr3_nt: TGTGCCAGTAGTATGTGGGAGGGTAGTCAAAGCAATCAGCCCCAGCATTTT
cdr3_aa: CASSMWEGSQSNQPQHF

j_call: TRBJ2-6
clone_size: few
d_call: NA
v_call: TRBV5-1
cdr3_nt: TGCGCCAGCAGCTTAACAGGGTCCTCTGGGGCCAACGTCCTGACTTTC
cdr3_aa: CASSLTGSSGANVLTF

j_call: TRBJ2-6
clone_size: few
d_call: TRBD1
v_call: TRBV2
cdr3_nt: TGTGCCAGCAGGCAAAGACAGGGGGGGTCTGGGGCCAACGTCCTGACTTTC
cdr3_aa: CASRQRQGGSGANVLTF

j_call: TRBJ2-7
clone_size: few
d_call: NA
v_call: TRBV12-3/TRBV12-4
cdr3_nt: TGTGCCAGCAATCGGGCAGGTTTCGAGCAGTACTTC
cdr3_aa: CASNRAGFEQYF

j_call: TRBJ1-2
clone_size: few
d_call: NA
v_call: TRBV12-3/TRBV12-4
cdr3_nt: TGTGCCAGCAGTTTAGGCAGTACTATGGGAGGCTACACCTTC
cdr3_aa: CASSLGSTMGGYTF

j_call: TRBJ2-7
clone_size: NA
d_call: NA
v_call: TRBV4-1
cdr3_nt: TGCGCCAGCAGCCAAGATACCAGGGAAGGGTACGAGCAGTACTTC
cdr3_aa: CASSQDTREGYEQYF

j_call: TRBJ2-6
clone_size: many
d_call: NA
v_call: TRBV18
cdr3_nt: TGTGCCAGCTCATTAAACTCCGGACGGTCTGGGGCCAACGTCCTGACTTTC
cdr3_aa: CASSLNSGRSGANVLTF

j_call: TRBJ2-7
clone_size: NA
d_call: TRBD2
v_call: TRBV20-1
cdr3_nt: TGCAGTGCTTACCTAGCGGGGGGACTCTACGAGCAGTACTTC
cdr3_aa: CSAYLAGGLYEQYF

j_call: TRBJ1-1
clone_size: NA
d_call: NA
v_call: TRBV7-9
cdr3_nt: TGTGCCAGCTCCTTCACCGGGGGCGCTGAAGCTTTCTTT
cdr3_aa: CASSFTGGAEAFF

j_call: TRBJ2-3
clone_size: NA
d_call: TRBD2
v_call: TRBV7-6
cdr3_nt: TGTGCCAGCAGCCTCACCAGAGCGGGGGCAGATACGCAGTATTTT
cdr3_aa: CASSLTRAGADTQYF

j_call: TRBJ2-1
clone_size: NA
d_call: NA
v_call: TRBV28
cdr3_nt: TGTGCCAGCAGTTTAATTCTAGAGGCGCAGTTCTTC
cdr3_aa: CASSLILEAQFF

j_call: TRBJ1-5
clone_size: NA
d_call: NA
v_call: TRBV6-6
cdr3_nt: TGTGCCAGCAGTTACTCGGACAGTCGCAATCAGCCCCAGCATTTT
cdr3_aa: CASSYSDSRNQPQHF

j_call: TRBJ1-2
clone_size: few
d_call: TRBD1
v_call: TRBV28
cdr3_nt: TGTGCCAGCAGACCTAACAGGGGCGGTGGCTATGGCTACACCTTC
cdr3_aa: CASRPNRGGGYGYTF

j_call: TRBJ2-3
clone_size: few
d_call: TRBD2
v_call: TRBV5-4
cdr3_nt: TGTGCCAGCAGTGGGACTAGCGAATCAGATACGCAGTATTTT
cdr3_aa: CASSGTSESDTQYF

j_call: TRBJ2-7
clone_size: NA
d_call: NA
v_call: TRBV20-1
cdr3_nt: TGCAGTGCTAATCTAATGGGGAGCAGCTACGAGCAGTACTTC
cdr3_aa: CSANLMGSSYEQYF

j_call: TRBJ2-1
clone_size: few
d_call: TRBD1
v_call: TRBV29-1
cdr3_nt: TGCAGCGTAAACAGGGGGCTCTACAATGAGCAGTTCTTC
cdr3_aa: CSVNRGLYNEQFF

j_call: TRBJ2-1
clone_size: NA
d_call: NA
v_call: TRBV7-9
cdr3_nt: TGTGCCAGCAGCTTACCAGCGGCTGAGCAGTTCTTC
cdr3_aa: CASSLPAAEQFF

j_call: TRBJ2-3
clone_size: few
d_call: NA
v_call: TRBV7-9
cdr3_nt: TGTGCCAGCAGCCGCCGTGGGGGCACAGATACGCAGTATTTT
cdr3_aa: CASSRRGGTDTQYF

j_call: TRBJ1-3
clone_size: NA
d_call: NA
v_call: TRBV9
cdr3_nt: TGTGCCAGCTCTGGATATTCTGGAAACACCATATATTTT
cdr3_aa: CASSGYSGNTIYF

j_call: TRBJ1-3
clone_size: few
d_call: TRBD1
v_call: TRBV7-9
cdr3_nt: TGTGCCAGCAGCTTACAGGGGGCTGGAAACACCATATATTTT
cdr3_aa: CASSLQGAGNTIYF

j_call: TRBJ1-1
clone_size: many
d_call: NA
v_call: TRBV12-3/TRBV12-4
cdr3_nt: TGTGCCAGCAGTTTTACTCAAGCAACTGAAGCTTTCTTT
cdr3_aa: CASSFTQATEAFF

j_call: TRBJ2-3
clone_size: NA
d_call: TRBD1
v_call: TRBV12-3/TRBV12-4
cdr3_nt: TGTGCCAGCAGTTTGGGACAGGGGGGCACAGATACGCAGTATTTT
cdr3_aa: CASSLGQGGTDTQYF

j_call: TRBJ2-1
clone_size: few
d_call: NA
v_call: TRBV6-6
cdr3_nt: TGTGCCAGCAGTTACTCGTATGCTCCAAGGTTTGTTTACAATGAGCAGTTCTTC
cdr3_aa: CASSYSYAPRFVYNEQFF

j_call: TRBJ2-2
clone_size: many
d_call: TRBD1
v_call: TRBV9
cdr3_nt: TGTGCCAGCAGCGCACAGGGGGCAAACACCGGGGAGCTGTTTTTT
cdr3_aa: CASSAQGANTGELFF

j_call: TRBJ2-6
clone_size: few
d_call: NA
v_call: TRBV20-1
cdr3_nt: TGCAGTGCTAGAGATCGGGGCACTGGGGCCAACGTCCTGACTTTC
cdr3_aa: CSARDRGTGANVLTF

j_call: TRBJ2-3
clone_size: few
d_call: NA
v_call: TRBV12-3/TRBV12-4
cdr3_nt: TGTGCCAGCAGTCACTTCCCGGGACTGTCGTGGGAGGATACGCAGTATTTT
cdr3_aa: CASSHFPGLSWEDTQYF

j_call: TRBJ2-1
clone_size: many
d_call: NA
v_call: TRBV29-1
cdr3_nt: TGCAGCGCCCAGGTCCGCGATGAGCAGTTCTTC
cdr3_aa: CSAQVRDEQFF

j_call: TRBJ2-2
clone_size: NA
d_call: TRBD2
v_call: TRBV9
cdr3_nt: TGTGCCAGCAGCGCGGGGGGGGTGAACACCGGGGAGCTGTTTTTT
cdr3_aa: CASSAGGVNTGELFF

j_call: TRBJ2-7
clone_size: many
d_call: TRBD2
v_call: TRBV6-5
cdr3_nt: TGTGCCAGCAGGGGGACGGGAGGCGAGCAGTACTTC
cdr3_aa: CASRGTGGEQYF

j_call: TRBJ2-7
clone_size: few
d_call: NA
v_call: TRBV11-1
cdr3_nt: TGTGCCAGCAGCCTCGCTGGGGCGGGACGTGCCTACGAGCAGTACTTC
cdr3_aa: CASSLAGAGRAYEQYF

j_call: TRBJ1-2
clone_size: few
d_call: TRBD1
v_call: TRBV6-1
cdr3_nt: TGTGCCAGCAGTTCGGCAGGGGGACTTGGCTACACCTTC
cdr3_aa: CASSSAGGLGYTF

j_call: TRBJ1-1
clone_size: few
d_call: NA
v_call: TRBV7-8
cdr3_nt: TGTGCCAGCAGCCTCACCAGGAGTACTGAAGCTTTCTTT
cdr3_aa: CASSLTRSTEAFF

j_call: TRBJ2-2
clone_size: few
d_call: NA
v_call: TRBV12-3/TRBV12-4
cdr3_nt: TGTGCCAGCAGTTTGGCCATGGGGGAGCTGTTTTTT
cdr3_aa: CASSLAMGELFF

j_call: TRBJ2-1
clone_size: NA
d_call: NA
v_call: TRBV20-1
cdr3_nt: TGCAGTGCTAGAGATCTAAAAGGACTCTACAATGAGCAGTTCTTC
cdr3_aa: CSARDLKGLYNEQFF

j_call: TRBJ2-5
clone_size: few
d_call: TRBD2
v_call: TRBV19
cdr3_nt: TGTGCCAGTGGGACTAGCGGGAGTGGGGAGACCCAGTACTTC
cdr3_aa: CASGTSGSGETQYF

j_call: TRBJ2-4
clone_size: NA
d_call: NA
v_call: TRBV15
cdr3_nt: TGTGCCACCAGCAGTGGGGCAGGGTTAGTCAAAAACATTCAGTACTTC
cdr3_aa: CATSSGAGLVKNIQYF

j_call: TRBJ1-4
clone_size: NA
d_call: NA
v_call: TRBV18
cdr3_nt: TGTGCCAGCTCACCAGGAAGGACGGACTCTGGGGGAAAACTGTTTTTT
cdr3_aa: CASSPGRTDSGGKLFF

j_call: TRBJ2-7
clone_size: few
d_call: TRBD1
v_call: TRBV27
cdr3_nt: TGTGCCAGCAGTTTCGGGACAGGGGGAAGCGAGCAGTACTTC
cdr3_aa: CASSFGTGGSEQYF

j_call: TRBJ1-2
clone_size: few
d_call: TRBD1
v_call: TRBV5-4
cdr3_nt: TGTGCCAGCATGCTTCGGGACAGGGCAAACTATGGCTACACCTTC
cdr3_aa: CASMLRDRANYGYTF

j_call: TRBJ1-1
clone_size: NA
d_call: NA
v_call: TRBV5-6
cdr3_nt: TGTGCCAGCAGCTTGTGGCAGGGGAAGGGTGAAGCTTTCTTT
cdr3_aa: CASSLWQGKGEAFF

j_call: TRBJ1-3
clone_size: NA
d_call: NA
v_call: TRBV5-1
cdr3_nt: TGCGCCAGCTCACAGGGAGACACCATATATTTT
cdr3_aa: CASSQGDTIYF

j_call: TRBJ2-1
clone_size: few
d_call: TRBD2
v_call: TRBV10-3
cdr3_nt: TGTGCCATCAGTGAGTCTAGCGGGGGGGTCTACAATGAGCAGTTCTTC
cdr3_aa: CAISESSGGVYNEQFF

j_call: TRBJ2-3
clone_size: NA
d_call: NA
v_call: TRBV9
cdr3_nt: TGTGCCAGCAGCGTAGCCCCTCACGATACGCAGTATTTT
cdr3_aa: CASSVAPHDTQYF